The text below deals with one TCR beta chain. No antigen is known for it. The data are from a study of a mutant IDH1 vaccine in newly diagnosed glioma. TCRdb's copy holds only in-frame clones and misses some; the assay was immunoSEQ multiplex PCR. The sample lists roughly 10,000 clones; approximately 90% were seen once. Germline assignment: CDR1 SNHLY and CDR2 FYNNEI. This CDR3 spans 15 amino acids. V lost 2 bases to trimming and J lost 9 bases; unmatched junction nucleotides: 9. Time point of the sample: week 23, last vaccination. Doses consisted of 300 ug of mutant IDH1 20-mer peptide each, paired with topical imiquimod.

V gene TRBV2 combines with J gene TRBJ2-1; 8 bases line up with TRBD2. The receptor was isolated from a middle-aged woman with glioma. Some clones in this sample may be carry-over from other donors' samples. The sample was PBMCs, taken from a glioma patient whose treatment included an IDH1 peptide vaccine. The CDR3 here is CASSEFGGAVVEQFF. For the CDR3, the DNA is TGTGCCAGCAGTGAATTCGGGGGGGCAGTTGTTGAGCAGTTCTTC.